The 25 T cell receptor beta chains below all came from one sample that was sequenced in a study of blood T cells in healthy people across ages. Primed by a sample-barcoded 5' primer and a J-beta primer mix, a second PCR proceeded for roughly 7 to 11 cycles. TCRdb analysed the 5' RACE reads with MiXCR anew, one entry per CDR3 protein. The profile shows hundreds of thousands of distinct CDR3 sequences, approximately 43% of them singletons. The sample was blood. Receptors originate from a woman aged 55-70 years in good health.

This chain connects TRBV7-2 to TRBJ2-5, with unresolved D. The CDR3 is 14 residues long. With 6 bases removed from V and 0 bases from J, the gap between germline ends came to 11 bases. Germline assignment: CDR1 SGHTA and CDR2 FQGNSA. DNA of the CDR3: TGTGCCAGCAGGAGCCCAGGATACCAAGAGACCCAGTACTTC. Translation gives CASRSPGYQETQYF.

The chain uses TRBV20-1 and TRBJ1-6; D not certain. The ends were cut back, 3 bases at V and 9 bases at J, with 9 bases in the middle. In germline, CDR1 is DFQATT, CDR2 SNEGSKA (reference sequence). CDR3 length: 12 residues. The CDR3 reads CSASRLGSPLHF. DNA for the CDR3: TGCAGTGCTAGTCGACTCGGTTCACCCCTCCACTTT.

Points on this clonotype: Being one base from a much bigger clone, this may be a read error. V and J are TRBV28 and TRBJ2-1; 8 bases match TRBD1. Trimming cost V 5 bases and J 15 bases; bases outside gene matches: 9. The CDR3 runs 12 residues. Germline loops: CDR1 MDHEN, CDR2 SYDVKM. CDR3 amino acids: CASSPRTGRTFF. For the CDR3, the DNA is TGTGCCAGCAGTCCCCGGACAGGGAGAACGTTCTTC.

This chain connects TRBV7-3 to TRBJ2-5; 7 bases fit TRBD2. This CDR3 has 14 residues. Trimming took 8 bases from V and 11 from J; bases not matched to a gene: 17. CDR1 is SGHTA and CDR2 is FQGTGA in the germline V gene. CDR3 residues: CASVPGEGRGEQYF. The CDR3 DNA reads TGTGCCAGCGTCCCCGGGGAGGGGAGGGGTGAGCAGTACTTC.

This clonotype was observed a handful of times. The chain is built from TRBV10-3 and TRBJ2-1, with 8 bases that match TRBD2. Germline V CDR1 and CDR2: ENHRY, SYGVKD. CDR3 length: 13 amino acids. J was trimmed by 3 bases and V by 6 bases; bases with no gene match: 1. CDR3 sequence reads: CAIRGLDYNEQFF. For the CDR3, the DNA is TGTGCCATCAGGGGACTAGACTACAATGAGCAGTTCTTC.

CDR3 nucleotide sequence: TGTGCCAGCAGCCCTACCCTCCCGGGAGAATGGACCCTAAACATTCAGTACTTC. This encodes CASSPTLPGEWTLNIQYF. J is TRBJ2-4 and V is TRBV7-2; maybe TRBD2 (6 bases). This CDR3 spans 18 amino acids. V gave up 5 bases and J gave up 6 bases, with 26 bases separating them. Germline V lookup: CDR1 SGHTA, CDR2 FQGNSA.

The V and J genes are TRBV6-5 and TRBJ2-5; 10 bases are shared with TRBD1. Germline V CDR1 and CDR2: MNHEY, SVGAGI. This CDR3 region has 15 residues. After removal of 2 bases from V and 3 bases from J, the junction contained 3 bases not matched to a gene. Here the CDR3 DNA reads TGTGCCAGCAGTTACCCTGGGACAGGGGAAGAGACCCAGTACTTC. The encoded protein is CASSYPGTGEETQYF.

The chain employs TRBV18 and TRBJ2-2; 11 bases map to TRBD2. Germline V gene data show CDR1 as KGHSH and CDR2 as LQKENI. The V gene end was trimmed by 6 bases and the J gene end by 2 bases; junction bases not matched to a gene: 5. This CDR3 contains 16 residues. The CDR3 region has the DNA TGTGCCAGCTCGCTGGGACTAGCGGTAAACACCGGGGAGCTGTTTTTT. Translating gives CASSLGLAVNTGELFF.

V gene TRBV12-3 or TRBV12-4 combines with J gene TRBJ1-1; the D gene is possibly TRBD1 (5 bases). The CDR3 loop spans 14 amino acids. V was pared by 4 bases and J by 4 bases, with 13 bases between. CDR3 nucleotide sequence: TGTGCCAGCAGTTGGGAGGGACGAAGCACTGAAGCTTTCTTT. Amino acid sequence: CASSWEGRSTEAFF.

The chain carries TRBV5-6 and TRBJ1-3, with D possibly being TRBD1 (5 bases). Germline values: CDR1 SGHDT, CDR2 YYEEEE. The CDR3 has 14 residues. The V and J ends lost 3 bases and 4 bases respectively, with 11 bases between them. CDR3 nucleotide sequence: TGTGCCAGCAGCTGGGGGACCGCCGGAAACACCATATATTTT. It yields the protein CASSWGTAGNTIYF.

In this sample, this clonotype turned up a few times. The chain links TRBV27 to TRBJ1-5; unclear D gene. V dropped 6 bases and J dropped 3 bases, with 21 bases sitting between them. The CDR3 runs 17 residues. The germline gives CDR1 MNHEY, CDR2 SMNVEV (reference sequence). The CDR3 sequence is CASRNLGLPALNQPQHF. The CDR3 DNA reads TGTGCCAGCAGAAACCTTGGACTGCCTGCCCTCAATCAGCCCCAGCATTTT.

The gene calls are TRBV20-1 and TRBJ1-4; no clear D. This CDR3 has 14 amino acids. Per germline, CDR1 DFQATT and CDR2 SNEGSKA (reference sequence). Trimming took 3 bases from V and 8 from J, leaving 16 bases between them. The CDR3 loop reads CSASGGGAEEKLFF. The CDR3 DNA reads as TGCAGTGCTAGTGGAGGCGGTGCGGAGGAAAAACTGTTTTTT.

Concerning this clonotype itself: One junction end disagrees with the germline gene, perhaps due to a read error. The rearrangement links TRBV6-4 to TRBJ2-1; 11 positions match TRBD2. Germline V lookup: CDR1 MRHNA, CDR2 SNTAGT. The CDR3 covers 14 residues. This CDR3 reads CASSDGTSGNGQFF. The CDR3 bases are TGTGCCAGCAGTGACGGGACTAGCGGCAATGGGCAGTTCTTC.

This clonotype turned up a few times. The chain carries TRBV7-2 and TRBJ1-2; 7 bases are a match to TRBD1. The CDR3 sequence is 14 residues long. J was trimmed by 6 bases and V by 4 bases; bases with no gene match: 8. Germline lookup yields CDR1 SGHTA and CDR2 FQGNSA. The CDR3 sequence: CASSSTGVLDGYTF. The CDR3 DNA reads TGTGCCAGCAGCTCAACAGGGGTTTTGGATGGCTACACCTTC.

The gene calls are TRBV6-5 and TRBJ2-1, with D maybe TRBD2 (6 bases). Trimming cost V 7 bases and J 4 bases, with 17 bases left between them. Germline V gives CDR1 MNHEY, CDR2 SVGAGI. The CDR3 is 15 residues long. The CDR3 DNA sequence: TGTGCCAGCATTCAACTAGGAGGGGCGTACAATGAGCAGTTCTTC. Protein: CASIQLGGAYNEQFF.

The rearrangement joins TRBV11-2 to TRBJ2-1; 9 bases line up with TRBD2. This CDR3 spans 15 amino acids. Germline-derived CDR1 and CDR2 are SGHAT and FQNNGV. The V gene end was trimmed by 4 bases and the J gene end by 7 bases; junction bases not matched to a gene: 8. The CDR3 here is CASSYLAGARNEQFF. The CDR3 DNA sequence: TGTGCCAGCAGCTACTTAGCGGGGGCCCGAAATGAGCAGTTCTTC.

The chain joins TRBV9 to TRBJ2-7; D is perhaps TRBD2 (7 bases). V was pared by 3 bases and J by 0 bases, with 13 bases between. The CDR3 has 15 residues. Germline loops: CDR1 SGDLS, CDR2 YYNGEE. The CDR3 nucleotides are TGTGCCAGCAGCGAGCAGGGAGGGGGCTCCTACGAGCAGTACTTC. It yields the protein CASSEQGGGSYEQYF.

The chain uses TRBV20-1 and TRBJ2-4; 10 bases line up with TRBD1. Losses at the gene ends were 3 bases for V and 13 bases for J; bases not matched to a gene: 12. The germline V gene has CDR1 DFQATT and CDR2 SNEGSKA (reference sequence). This CDR3 region has 14 residues. CDR3 protein: CSARKTGGSNVQYF. Here the CDR3 DNA reads TGCAGTGCTAGGAAGACAGGGGGCTCTAACGTGCAGTACTTC.

J is TRBJ1-2 and V is TRBV4-2; possible D gene TRBD1, 6 bases. The V end was cut by 2 bases, the J end by 4 bases, with 11 bases between. CDR1 and CDR2 (germline): LGHNA, YNFKEQ. There are 14 residues in the CDR3. This CDR3 reads CASSQRGGGYGYTF. The CDR3 DNA reads TGTGCCAGCAGCCAACGGGGAGGGGGCTATGGCTACACCTTC.

The chain joins TRBV4-2 to TRBJ1-1; D unresolved. Germline values: CDR1 LGHNA, CDR2 YNFKEQ. V was trimmed by 0 bases and J by 3 bases, leaving 11 bases between them. The CDR3 is 15 amino acids. For the CDR3, the DNA is TGTGCCAGCAGCCAAGAGCGGACGGTGGACACTGAAGCTTTCTTT. Amino acids: CASSQERTVDTEAFF.

The V and J genes are TRBV4-2 and TRBJ2-5; TRBD1 is a possible D gene (8 bases). TRBJ2-7 explains the end of the DNA better; the J call may be wrong. CDR3 length: 15 amino acids. CDR1 and CDR2 (germline): LGHNA, YNFKEQ. DNA of the CDR3: TGTGCCAGCAGCCGTACAGGGGGGGAGTCCTACGAGCAGTACTTC. Its translation: CASSRTGGESYEQYF.

This chain links TRBV20-1 with TRBJ1-1; D gene ambiguous. CDR1 is DFQATT, CDR2 SNEGSKA, per germline (reference sequence). This CDR3 is 14 amino acids long. Deletions cut 3 bases from V and 4 bases from J, with 15 bases between. CDR3 sequence: CSASMVRVTTEAFF. The CDR3 region has the DNA TGCAGTGCTAGTATGGTACGGGTAACCACTGAAGCTTTCTTT.

The table lists this clonotype with many counts. The CDR3, as DNA: TGTGCCACCAGCTTGGGACTAGCGGACCTCCAAGAGACCCAGTACTTC. Translation: CATSLGLADLQETQYF. This chain connects TRBV15 to TRBJ2-5; TRBD2 aligns across 11 bases. J lost 1 base, V lost 5 bases, and 6 bases had no gene match. CDR1 is LNHNV and CDR2 is YYDKDF in the germline V gene (reference sequence). The CDR3 has 16 residues.

This clonotype was recorded a few times. The CDR3 sequence is CASSQSAYSGEQYF. For the CDR3, the DNA is TGCGCCAGCAGTCAATCCGCCTATTCGGGCGAGCAGTACTTC. The chain carries TRBV23-1 and TRBJ2-7; no clear D gene. TRBV23-1 is reported as an ORF; its role is uncertain. The V and J ends lost 0 bases and 6 bases respectively, with 12 bases between them. The CDR3 length is 14 residues.

This clonotype was seen only a few times. The V and J genes are TRBV29-1 and TRBJ2-1; D is possibly TRBD2 (6 bases). The J call may be faulty, since TRBJ2-7 better matches the DNA end. Germline values: CDR1 SQVTM, CDR2 ANQGSEA. The CDR3 is made up of 13 amino acids. The CDR3: CSVVGGIHNEQYF. CDR3 sequence (DNA): TGCAGCGTTGTCGGGGGTATCCACAATGAGCAGTACTTC.